Here is one T cell receptor (beta chain) with its context. The antigen remains undetermined. Genomic DNA was employed as the template in profiling TCR beta VDJ and CDR3. MiXCR, run by TCRdb on the reads, gives a single entry per CDR3 protein. The table records about 180,000 distinct CDR3 sequences, 46% of them present only once. These data originate in a study of CD8+CD57+ T cells in acquired aplastic anemia. Study-level information: The study obtained an average of around 2.9 ug of DNA from sorted CD4+ and CD8+ cells. Among healthy donors, CD4+ cells averaged roughly 11 million reads. Study-wide points: Twenty-nine sequences, all CD8+ CDR3, were shared between patients and controls. The CD8+ Simpson's diversity of patients and controls was not significantly different.

Germline V gene sequence: CDR1 MDHEN, CDR2 SYDVKM. V lost 4 bases and J 3 bases, leaving 15 bases between the germline ends. This CDR3 contains 15 residues. Sequencing input: sorted CD4+, CD8+, or CD8+CD57+ T cells (not recorded which) from PBMCs. This TCR was sampled from a human donor in good health. The chain is built from TRBV28 and TRBJ1-1; possibly TRBD1 for D (6 bases). In DNA form, the CDR3 reads TGTGCCAGCAGTTACCGGAAAGGGGGGGACACTGAAGCTTTCTTT. It translates to CASSYRKGGDTEAFF.